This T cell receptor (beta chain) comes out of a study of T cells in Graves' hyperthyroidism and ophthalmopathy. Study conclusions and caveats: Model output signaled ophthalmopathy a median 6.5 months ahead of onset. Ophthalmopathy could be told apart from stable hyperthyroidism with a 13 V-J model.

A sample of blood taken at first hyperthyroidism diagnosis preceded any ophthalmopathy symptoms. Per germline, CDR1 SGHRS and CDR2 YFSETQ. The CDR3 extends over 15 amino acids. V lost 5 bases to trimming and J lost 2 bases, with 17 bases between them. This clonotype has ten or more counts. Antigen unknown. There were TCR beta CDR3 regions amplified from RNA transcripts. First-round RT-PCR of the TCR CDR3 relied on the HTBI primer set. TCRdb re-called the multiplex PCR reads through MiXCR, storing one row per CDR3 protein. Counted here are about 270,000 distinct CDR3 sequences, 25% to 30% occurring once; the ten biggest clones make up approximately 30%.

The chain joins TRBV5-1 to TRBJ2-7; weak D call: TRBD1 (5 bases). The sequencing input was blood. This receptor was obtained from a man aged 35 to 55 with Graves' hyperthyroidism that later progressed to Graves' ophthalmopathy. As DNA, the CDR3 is TGCGCCAGCAGACGTCTCAGGGAAGGCCCCTACGAGCAGTACTTC. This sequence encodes CASRRLREGPYEQYF.